Below, one TCR beta chain is given with its context. Antigen unknown. Using immunoSEQ multiplex PCR, the repertoire was profiled, and TCRdb retains in-frame clones only, with some absent. The table records around 6,000 clones, over 70% of them present only once. Sample time point: inflamed ileum from the surgical specimen. Adults with ileal or ileocolonic Crohn's disease and an indication for resection were eligible. The CDR3 has 17 amino acids. Trimming left V 4 bases short and J 0 bases short, with 16 bases between. Germline-derived CDR1 and CDR2 are SGHVS and FQNEAQ. The record originates from a study of T cell repertoires in ileal Crohn's disease. Looking at the study overall: About 37% were active smokers at surgery; median disease duration was approximately 8.5 years. Overall study findings and caveats: Every patient over 26.8% clonality showed endoscopic recurrence. Sorted CD8 T cells held more high-frequency clones than CD4.

Sequencing used ileal tissue. The rearrangement uses TRBV7-8 and TRBJ1-5; the D is unclear. The receptor's source is an adult with Crohn's disease. In nucleotides, the CDR3 is TGTGCCAGCAGCTCCGCCCGCCAGGTTAATAGCAATCAGCCCCAGCATTTT. Protein product: CASSSARQVNSNQPQHF.